The sequence of this TCR beta chain was determined in a study of blood T cell repertoires in COVID-19. The method was immunoSEQ multiplex PCR; TCRdb's version includes in-frame clones alone and lacks a portion of them. Found here are tens of thousands of clones, about 83% of them singletons; the top ten hold about 5.3%. Sample: peripheral blood. The sequence came from a man between 60 and 75 years old with acute or convalescent COVID-19.

Here the CDR3 reads CASSPRQFSGEAFF. The DNA of the CDR3 is TGTGCCAGCAGCCCCCGACAGTTCTCCGGTGAAGCTTTCTTT. The chain combines TRBV7-2 with TRBJ1-1; D may be TRBD1 (5 bases). Per germline, CDR1 SGHTA and CDR2 FQGNSA. The V end lost 5 bases, the J end lost 7 bases, and 17 bases lay between the germline ends. CDR3 length: 14 residues.